The clone carrying this T cell receptor beta chain came up a few times. Control patients had untreated stable or active relapsing-remitting multiple sclerosis by revised McDonald criteria. This entry is derived from a study of CD8 T cells in Susac syndrome. The germline V gene has CDR1 SGHTA and CDR2 FQGTGA. Losses at the gene ends were 5 bases for V and 5 bases for J; bases not matched to a gene: 3. The CDR3 has 13 amino acids. With random hexamers, roughly 0.45 to 1 ug RNA was reverse transcribed. Multiplex immunoSEQ PCR targeted 54 Vbeta and 13 Jbeta TCR beta segments. TCRdb reprocessed the immunoSEQ multiplex PCR reads via MiXCR and lists one record per CDR3 protein. The data show roughly 180,000 distinct CDR3 sequences, 80% to 95% seen once.

The V gene is TRBV7-3, the J gene TRBJ2-1; 7 nucleotides line up with TRBD1. The specimen sequenced was CD4+ T cells from PBMCs. The receptor's source is a human donor with multiple sclerosis. DNA of the CDR3: TGTGCCAGCAGCCGCACAGGGGACAATGAGCAGTTCTTC. Its translation: CASSRTGDNEQFF.